The 32 T cell receptor beta chains listed next were all sequenced from one sample in a study of T cells expressing NK-cell markers (TCRdb year 2020). Receptors were amplified or captured by 5' RACE. Sequencing was performed on an Illumina HiSeq 2000. Each CDR3 protein sequence appears as one entry after TCRdb reprocessed the reads, and no DNA is included. This sample's table has entries for about 550,000 distinct CDR3 sequences. The ten largest clones capture around 3.3% of the sample. Sequencing input: blood T cells: a sorted CD56 or NKG2C T cell subset, CD4+ or CD8+ T cells, or bulk PBMC T cells (not recorded which). The receptors were sampled from a young man in good health. Donor details come from another sample of the same person, matched by shared clones.

V is TRBV12-5 and J is TRBJ1-1; TCRdb's assignment of TRBD1 cannot be checked, as there is no DNA. The CDR3 length is 12 residues. Germline V lookup: CDR1 LGHNT, CDR2 FRNRAP. CDR3 loop: CAVLRGYTEAFF.

This chain connects TRBV19 to TRBJ2-3. The CDR3 extends over 12 amino acids. From germline, CDR1 is LNHDA and CDR2 SQIVND (reference sequence). The CDR3 region is CASSRYTDTQYF.

This chain uses TRBV6-5 with TRBJ1-6; TCRdb reports TRBD1, a call that lacks DNA to check it against. Germline loops: CDR1 MNHEY, CDR2 SVGAGI. This CDR3 is built from 12 residues. CDR3 amino acids: CASTRDNSPLHF.

The chain carries TRBV6-5 and TRBJ1-2. This CDR3 spans 13 amino acids. Germline V gene sequence: CDR1 MNHEY, CDR2 SVGAGI. CDR3 sequence: CASIADPLGGYTF.

CDR3 region: CSARDPGTSPNEQFF. This chain uses TRBV20-1 with TRBJ2-1; the D call from TCRdb, TRBD1, cannot be confirmed without DNA. Looked up from germline, CDR1 is DFQATT and CDR2 is SNEGSKA (reference sequence). The CDR3 is 15 residues long.

The chain carries TRBV7-2 and TRBJ2-4; lacking DNA, the TRBD2 call made by TCRdb goes unchecked. Germline lookup yields CDR1 SGHTA and CDR2 FQGNSA. The CDR3 runs to 15 residues. The CDR3 is CASSPPGTSGSLSYF.

The chain uses TRBV4-3 and TRBJ1-5. This CDR3 comprises 15 residues. Germline CDR1 is LGHNA and CDR2 is YSLEER. The CDR3 here is CASSQEGEGNQPQHF.

The V call is TRBV5-1, the J call TRBJ2-5; the D call from TCRdb, TRBD2, cannot be confirmed without DNA. CDR3 length: 15 amino acids. CDR1 and CDR2 from the germline V gene are SGHRS and YFSETQ. The CDR3 loop reads CASRGNGLPQETQYF.

V and J are TRBV29-1 and TRBJ2-3; TCRdb names TRBD2, which stays unverified in the absence of DNA. CDR3 length: 13 residues. Looked up from germline, CDR1 is SQVTM and CDR2 is ANQGSEA. This chain's CDR3 is CSVDNMAGDTQYF.

V usage is TRBV20-1 and J usage is TRBJ2-7; the TRBD2 assignment by TCRdb is unverifiable without DNA. There are 14 residues in the CDR3. The V gene's germline CDR1 is DFQATT and CDR2 SNEGSKA (reference sequence). This chain's CDR3 is CSARFGLAGYEQYF.

The chain joins TRBV4-2 to TRBJ2-3. CDR1 and CDR2 from the germline V gene are LGHNA and YNFKEQ. The length of the CDR3 is 13 residues. This CDR3 reads CASSAFSTDTQYF.

This chain uses TRBV10-3 with TRBJ2-1; there is no DNA to check the TCRdb D call of TRBD2. CDR1 and CDR2 from the germline V gene are ENHRY and SYGVKD. CDR3 size: 17 residues. CDR3 in amino acids: CAISDKNRLPTNNEQFF.

The chain is built from TRBV5-1 and TRBJ1-5. The germline CDR1 and CDR2 sequences are SGHRS and YFSETQ. The CDR3 is 14 amino acids. CDR3 residues: CASGGRAPDQPQHF.

The chain recombines TRBV12-3 or TRBV12-4 with TRBJ2-3; TCRdb outputs TRBD1, but without DNA this stays unchecked. The CDR3 is 16 residues long. CDR3 amino acids: CASTNAPTGRTDTQYF.

The chain recombines TRBV5-6 with TRBJ2-5; TCRdb picks TRBD1, but there is no DNA to check that call. The CDR3 is 16 residues long. Germline-derived CDR1 and CDR2 are SGHDT and YYEEEE. CDR3 sequence: CASSLLGGLYQETQYF. Full variable domain (missing parts from reference TRBV5-6 and TRBJ2-5): DAGVTQSPTHLIKTRGQQVTLRCSPKSGHDTVSWYQQALGQGPQFIFQYYEEEERQRGNFPDRFSGHQFPNYSSELNVNALLLGDSALYLCASSLLGGLYQETQYFGPGTRLLVL.

The rearrangement links TRBV28 to TRBJ2-7; TCRdb selects TRBD2, and the lack of DNA leaves this call unchecked. The CDR3 contains 14 residues. CDR1 MDHEN and CDR2 SYDVKM come from the germline V gene. CDR3 sequence reads: CASSFARGYYEQYF. The whole variable domain, filled in from reference TRBV28 and TRBJ2-7, reads DVKVTQSSRYLVKRTGEKVFLECVQDMDHENMFWYRQDPGLGLRLIYFSYDVKMKEKGDIPEGYSVSREKKERFSLILESASTNQTSMYLCASSFARGYYEQYFGPGTRLTVT.

V and J are TRBV7-9 and TRBJ2-1; TCRdb gives TRBD2 as the D gene, but with no DNA this cannot be confirmed. The germline CDR1 and CDR2 sequences are SEHNR and FQNEAQ (reference sequence). The CDR3 runs to 15 residues. CDR3 loop: CASSSLLGPTNEQFF.

This chain links TRBV12-3 or TRBV12-4 with TRBJ2-1; the D call of TRBD1 rests on TCRdb alone, since no DNA is present to check it. CDR3 length: 12 amino acids. CDR3 protein: CASSLAGGGLFF.

The chain couples TRBV12-3 or TRBV12-4 to TRBJ1-4; TCRdb outputs TRBD1, but without DNA this stays unchecked. The CDR3 sequence is 14 residues long. CDR3 loop: CASSRAGADEKLFF.

This chain connects TRBV4-3 to TRBJ2-3; as DNA is missing, the TRBD1 call by TCRdb cannot be tested. CDR3 size: 14 residues. CDR1 is LGHNA and CDR2 is YSLEER in the germline V gene. The CDR3 sequence: CASSQVSAGGTQYF.

The CDR3 reads CASSVPQGAALVLTF. This chain links TRBV7-9 with TRBJ2-6; TCRdb calls TRBD1, which cannot be checked without DNA. The CDR3 consists of 15 residues. Germline V gene lookup returns CDR1 SEHNR and CDR2 FQNEAQ (reference sequence).

This chain links TRBV6-1 with TRBJ2-5; the D call of TRBD1 rests on TCRdb alone, since no DNA is present to check it. The CDR3 length is 13 residues. Germline assignment: CDR1 MNHNS and CDR2 SASEGT. CDR3: CASSTTAGETQYF.

The rearrangement joins TRBV6-1 to TRBJ1-1; as DNA is missing, the TRBD1 call by TCRdb cannot be tested. In germline, CDR1 is MNHNS, CDR2 SASEGT. This CDR3 contains 13 residues. The CDR3 loop is CASFQGSYTEAFF.

The chain carries TRBV12-3 or TRBV12-4 and TRBJ1-6; checking the TCRdb D call of TRBD1 is not possible without DNA. The CDR3 spans 15 residues. The CDR3 reads CASSFDRGRNSPLHF.

This chain joins TRBV5-1 and TRBJ2-2. Germline loops: CDR1 SGHRS, CDR2 YFSETQ. The CDR3 covers 17 residues. The CDR3 sequence: CASSLFKGQANTGELFF. Using reference TRBV5-1 and TRBJ2-2 for the parts outside the CDR3, the full variable domain is KAGVTQTPRYLIKTRGQQVTLSCSPISGHRSVSWYQQTPGQGLQFLFEYFSETQRNKGNFPGRFSGRQFSNSRSEMNVSTLELGDSALYLCASSLFKGQANTGELFFGEGSRLTVL.

The chain combines TRBV5-1 with TRBJ2-3. Germline V CDR1 and CDR2: SGHRS, YFSETQ. This CDR3 is 14 amino acids long. The CDR3 loop reads CASSFWEGTDTQYF.

The J gene is TRBJ1-4, the V gene TRBV20-1; TCRdb's D call, TRBD1, is unchecked because there is no DNA. Germline V gives CDR1 DFQATT, CDR2 SNEGSKA (reference sequence). This CDR3 contains 14 residues. The chain's CDR3 is CSAIDRKANEKLFF.

The chain has TRBV7-8 and TRBJ2-5; TCRdb selects TRBD2, and the lack of DNA leaves this call unchecked. Germline CDR1 and CDR2: SGHVS and FQNEAQ. This CDR3 contains 14 residues. CDR3 loop: CASSFGPEGETQYF. The variable domain in full, completed from reference TRBV7-8 and TRBJ2-5, reads GAGVSQSPRYKVAKRGQDVALRCDPISGHVSLFWYQQALGQGPEFLTYFQNEAQLDKSGLPSDRFFAERPEGSVSTLKIQRTQQEDSAVYLCASSFGPEGETQYFGPGTRLLVL.

The chain uses TRBV12-3 or TRBV12-4 and TRBJ2-1; TCRdb lists TRBD1, though no DNA is available to test this call. CDR3 size: 14 residues. CDR3 in amino acids: CASRIGPNLAEQFF.

V usage is TRBV18 and J usage is TRBJ2-5; the TCRdb call, TRBD1, lacks DNA for checking. Per the germline V gene, CDR1 is KGHSH and CDR2 is LQKENI. The CDR3 sequence is 13 residues long. CDR3 residues: CASSWGFQETQYF.

V is TRBV3-1 and J is TRBJ2-1; TCRdb designates TRBD2, a call that cannot be tested without DNA. The CDR3 runs to 19 residues. Germline V gene data show CDR1 as LGHDT and CDR2 as YNNKEL (reference sequence). CDR3 sequence: CASSQDRLKLAGPTNEQFF.

This clonotype counts as medium-sized by frequency. This chain joins TRBV29-1 and TRBJ2-1; TCRdb gives TRBD2 as the D gene, but with no DNA this cannot be confirmed. The germline V gene has CDR1 SQVTM and CDR2 ANQGSEA. This CDR3 is 13 amino acids long. The CDR3 is CSESGTSGAEQFF.